This T cell receptor (beta chain) appears in the sequencing data of a study of beta chain features in type 1 diabetes. Findings of the study overall: Junctions at VDJ sites from type 1 diabetes patients had fewer insertions and more deletions.

Heparinised blood was drawn once per donor, averaging roughly 120 mL. Each of the sorted populations had a purity greater than 95%. As concerns this clone: Its antigen is still unknown.

The CDR3 length is 13 residues. The germline V and J ends were trimmed by 4 bases and 5 bases, with 10 bases remaining between them. CDR1 and CDR2 from the germline V gene are SGDLS and YYNGEE. Investigators reverse transcribed all isolated RNA, so they sequenced expressed TCRB transcripts. Sequencing was performed with immunoSEQ multiplex PCR; in TCRdb, only in-frame clones are kept and a portion is missing. The sample has about 140,000 clones, 6.9% seen once. Sequences were obtained from central memory CD4+ T cells from blood. This sequence originates from a woman aged 25 to 39 in good health. The rearrangement joins TRBV9 to TRBJ2-1, with D possibly matching TRBD1 (6 bases). The CDR3 sequence: CASSRDTNNEQFF. The CDR3 region has the DNA TGTGCCAGCAGCCGGGACACCAACAATGAGCAGTTCTTC.